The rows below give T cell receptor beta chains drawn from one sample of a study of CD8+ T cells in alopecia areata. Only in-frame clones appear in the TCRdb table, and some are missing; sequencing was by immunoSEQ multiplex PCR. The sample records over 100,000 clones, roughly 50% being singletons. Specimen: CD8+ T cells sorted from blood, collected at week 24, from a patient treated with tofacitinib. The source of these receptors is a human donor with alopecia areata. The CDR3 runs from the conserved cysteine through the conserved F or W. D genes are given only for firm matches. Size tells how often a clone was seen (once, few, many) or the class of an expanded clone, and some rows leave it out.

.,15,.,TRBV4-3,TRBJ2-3,CASSQDGASADTQYF,TGCGCCAGCAGCCAAGATGGGGCCAGCGCAGATACGCAGTATTTT
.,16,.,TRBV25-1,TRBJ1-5,CASSEWNSYSNQPQHF,TGTGCCAGCAGTGAATGGAATAGTTATAGCAATCAGCCCCAGCATTTT
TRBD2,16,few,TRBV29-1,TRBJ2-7,CSVRLAGRPSSYEQYF,TGCAGCGTTAGACTAGCGGGGAGGCCAAGCTCCTACGAGCAGTACTTC
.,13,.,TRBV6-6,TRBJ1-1,CASTSEDGTEAFF,TGTGCCAGCACCTCTGAAGATGGCACTGAAGCTTTCTTT
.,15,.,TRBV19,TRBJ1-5,CASSIGRYSNQPQHF,TGTGCCAGTAGTATCGGGAGGTATAGCAATCAGCCCCAGCATTTT
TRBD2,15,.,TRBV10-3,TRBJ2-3,CAISGLAGPTDTQYF,TGTGCCATCAGCGGACTAGCGGGGCCCACAGATACGCAGTATTTT
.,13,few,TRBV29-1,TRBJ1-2,CSVNGLQGYGYTF,TGCAGCGTTAACGGGTTACAGGGCTATGGCTACACCTTC
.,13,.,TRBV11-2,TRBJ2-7,CASNIGDSYEQYF,TGTGCCAGCAACATCGGGGACTCCTACGAGCAGTACTTC
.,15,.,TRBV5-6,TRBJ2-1,CASSPPGAYDNEQFF,TGTGCCAGCAGCCCACCGGGAGCCTACGACAATGAGCAGTTCTTC
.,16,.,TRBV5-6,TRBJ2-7,CASSLEQGLGSYEQYF,TGTGCCAGCAGCTTGGAGCAGGGGTTAGGCTCCTACGAGCAGTACTTC
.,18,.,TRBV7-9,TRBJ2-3,CASSRGGEGLPSTDTQYF,TGTGCCAGCAGCAGGGGCGGTGAAGGACTTCCCTCCACAGATACGCAGTATTTT
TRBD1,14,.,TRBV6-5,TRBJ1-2,CASSEVGTGYGYTF,TGTGCCAGCAGTGAAGTGGGGACAGGGTATGGCTACACCTTC
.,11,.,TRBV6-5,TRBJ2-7,CASRSSYEQYF,TGTGCCAGCAGGAGCTCCTACGAGCAGTACTTC
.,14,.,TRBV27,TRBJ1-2,CASSLGMTNYGYTF,TGTGCCAGCAGTTTAGGGATGACGAACTATGGCTACACCTTC